The rows below give T cell receptor beta chains drawn from one sample of a study of shared clonotypes between healthy human individuals. Assay used: immunoSEQ multiplex PCR; TCRdb lists only in-frame clones, some missing. This table has 850,000 to 1,200,000 clones, around four fifths appearing once. Material: memory CD4+ T cells sorted from blood. These receptors originate from a man in his late teens or twenties in good health. Both conserved end residues are part of each CDR3. Each record gives: J gene, D gene, clone size, V gene, CDR3 DNA, CDR3 protein. A D gene is named only where the DNA matches it firmly. Size tells how often a clone was seen (once, few, many) or the class of an expanded clone, and some rows leave it out.

>TRBJ2-5|TRBD2|NA|TRBV7-8
TGTGCCAGCAGCTTAGTTGGGGCGGGAGTGCAGACCCAGTACTTC
CASSLVGAGVQTQYF
>TRBJ2-5|TRBD2|few|TRBV27
TGTGCCAGCAGTCTGACTAGCGGGGGTTCTGAGACCCAGTACTTC
CASSLTSGGSETQYF
>TRBJ2-7|TRBD2|NA|TRBV5-4
TGTGCCAGCAGCTTCGGGGGAGGGCCCGCCTCCTACGAGCAGTACTTC
CASSFGGGPASYEQYF
>TRBJ1-3|NA|NA|TRBV5-8
TGTGCCAGCAGCTTAAGTGGAAACACCATATATTTT
CASSLSGNTIYF
>TRBJ2-5|NA|once|TRBV18
TGTGCCAGCTCACCAAATCGAGAGACCCAGTACTTC
CASSPNRETQYF
>TRBJ1-5|NA|once|TRBV19
TGTGCCAGTAGTCTTTCAGGGTACCGTCAGCCCCAGCATTTT
CASSLSGYRQPQHF
>TRBJ2-5|TRBD2|once|TRBV5-1
TGCGCCAGCAGCGCTAGCGGGTCCTCCCAGACCCAGTACTTC
CASSASGSSQTQYF
>TRBJ1-6|NA|NA|TRBV9
TGTGCCAGCAGCTTCAGGGCGGGAATTTCACCCCTCCACTTT
CASSFRAGISPLHF
>TRBJ1-4|NA|NA|TRBV7-2
TGTGCCAGCAGCCCGGGACACTACAATGAAAAACTGTTTTTT
CASSPGHYNEKLFF
>TRBJ1-5|NA|NA|TRBV10-3
TGTGCCATCTCCAGAGACGATAGCAATCAGCCCCAGCATTTT
CAISRDDSNQPQHF
>TRBJ2-3|NA|NA|TRBV4-3
TGCGCCAGCAGCCAAGCTGATCAGGGGACAGATACGCAGTATTTT
CASSQADQGTDTQYF
>TRBJ1-5|TRBD1|few|TRBV6-1
TGTGCCAGCAGTGGGGACAGTTATAGCAATCAGCCCCAGCATTTT
CASSGDSYSNQPQHF
>TRBJ2-3|NA|NA|TRBV5-6
TGTGCCAGCAGCTTTACTAGACACACAGATACGCAGTATTTT
CASSFTRHTDTQYF
>TRBJ2-1|NA|NA|TRBV7-2
TGTGCCAGCAGCTTCCACAGGGCTTCCTACAATGAGCAGTTCTTC
CASSFHRASYNEQFF
>TRBJ2-2|NA|NA|TRBV5-1
TGCGCCACCCGACAGGGGACTAAGACCGGGGAGCTGTTTTTT
CATRQGTKTGELFF
>TRBJ1-6|NA|NA|TRBV18
TGTGCCAGCTCACCACGCGAGGGCTCCTATAATTCACCCCTCCACTTT
CASSPREGSYNSPLHF
>TRBJ1-3|NA|NA|TRBV6-5
TGTGCCAGCAGTCGACCGACCGGAAACACCATATATTTT
CASSRPTGNTIYF